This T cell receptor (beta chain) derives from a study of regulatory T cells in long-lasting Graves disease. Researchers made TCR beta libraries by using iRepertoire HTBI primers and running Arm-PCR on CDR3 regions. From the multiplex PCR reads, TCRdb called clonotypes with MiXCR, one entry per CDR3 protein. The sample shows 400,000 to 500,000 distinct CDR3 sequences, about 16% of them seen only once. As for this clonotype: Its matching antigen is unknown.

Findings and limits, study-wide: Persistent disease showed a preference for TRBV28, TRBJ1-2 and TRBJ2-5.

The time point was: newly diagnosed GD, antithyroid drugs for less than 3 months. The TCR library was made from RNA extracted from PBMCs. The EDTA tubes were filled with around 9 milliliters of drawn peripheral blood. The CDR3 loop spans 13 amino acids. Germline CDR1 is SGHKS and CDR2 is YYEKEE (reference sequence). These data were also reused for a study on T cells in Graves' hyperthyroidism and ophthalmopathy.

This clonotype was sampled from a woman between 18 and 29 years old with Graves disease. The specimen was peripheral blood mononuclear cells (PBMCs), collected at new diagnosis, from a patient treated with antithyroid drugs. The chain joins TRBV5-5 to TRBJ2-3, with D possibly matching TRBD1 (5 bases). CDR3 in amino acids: CASDPGLTDTQYF. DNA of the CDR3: TGTGCAAGCGACCCAGGGCTCACAGATACGCAGTATTTT.